In its sample, the clone carrying this T cell receptor beta chain is medium-sized. The CDR3 consists of 12 residues. Germline values: CDR1 MRHNA, CDR2 SNTAGT. V dropped 9 bases and J dropped 3; count of bases not matched to a gene: 3. The entry originates in a study of T cells after posttransplantation cyclophosphamide. Busulfan-fludarabine conditioning, marrow transplant, and cyclophosphamide on days +3 and +4 were administered. Measured with immunoSEQ multiplex PCR; TCRdb has only the in-frame clones, and not every one. This table holds some 8,800 clones with no singletons; the top ten claim approximately 3.6%.

V is TRBV6-4 and J is TRBJ2-7, with TRBD1 matching 9 bases. The sample here was PBMCs, taken approximately 380 days after allogeneic stem cell transplant with posttransplant cyclophosphamide. The sequence was collected from a male patient in his fifties who received an allogeneic stem cell transplant from a related donor and was CMV-positive. Part of the T cells may come from the graft donor. The CDR3 DNA sequence: TGTGCCAGGTGGGGACAGGGCTACGAGCAGTACTTC. Encoded protein: CARWGQGYEQYF.